This T cell receptor (beta chain) was sequenced in a study of tumor-infiltrating lymphocytes in primary liver carcinoma. The researchers obtained blood RNA from unsorted whole blood and also extracted germline DNA. A constant-region primer primed TCR beta cDNA synthesis from about 530 ng of total RNA. Researchers made the TCR beta libraries by running three nested multiplex PCR rounds with slightly modified ARM-PCR. The two initial PCR rounds, around 11 cycles each, used TRBV1-TRBV30 forward and C-beta reverse primers. TCRdb itself ran the multiplex PCR reads through MiXCR, one entry per CDR3 protein. The top ten hold about 18% of the sample, which has about 310,000 distinct CDR3 sequences, around three fifths seen once. Notes on this clonotype: The junction does not match germline at one end; this may be a read error.

Germline assignment: CDR1 LGHNA and CDR2 YSLEER. This CDR3 region has 14 residues. The TCR comes from a woman aged 25 to 39 with primary liver carcinoma and hepatitis B virus infection. The sample was peripheral blood. The chain couples TRBV4-3 to TRBJ2-1, with D perhaps given as TRBD1 or TRBD2 (6 bases each). The CDR3 loop is CASSRGGSNNEQFF. The CDR3 DNA sequence: TGTGCCAGCAGCCGAGGGGGGAGTAACAATGAGCAGTTCTTC.